This is a list of T cell receptor beta chains from one sample in a study of shared clonotypes between healthy human individuals. Sequencing was performed with immunoSEQ multiplex PCR; in TCRdb, only in-frame clones are kept and a portion is missing. The profile shows about 2.4 million clones, over 85% of them singletons. Sequenced: naive CD4+ T cells from PBMCs. The source of these receptors is a man between 18 and 29 years old in good health. Some clones in this sample may be carry-over from other donors' samples. Both conserved end residues are part of each CDR3. The order of the fields is V gene, CDR3 length, D gene, clone size, CDR3 protein. The D gene is left open where the match is weak. Clone size, where shown, is once, few, many, or a class for clones that have expanded.

TRBV4-2	13	NA	NA	CASRNPQQYGYTF
TRBV2	15	TRBD1	NA	CASTPFRDRDYEQYF
TRBV28	15	TRBD2	NA	CASSLGGVISYEQYF
TRBV29-1	12	NA	NA	CSVVNRDYGYTF
TRBV5-4	15	NA	NA	CASSLYQGLGYEQYF
TRBV10-3	15	NA	NA	CAISEFDRDTNIQYF
TRBV28	12	NA	NA	CASSLLDYEQYF
TRBV6-5	14	TRBD1	NA	CASRRGTGADTQYF
TRBV7-9	13	NA	NA	CASSVQGGQPQHF
TRBV7-3	15	TRBD2	NA	CASSFTAGGVGEQFF
TRBV5-1	14	TRBD2	NA	CASARPGGRDEQFF
TRBV6-6	16	TRBD1	NA	CASSYGQALGGNTIYF
TRBV5-1	14	NA	NA	CASSLGNMNTEAFF
TRBV5-4	14	NA	NA	CASSSGQYEGGYTF
TRBV7-3	13	TRBD1	NA	CASSSGQPSEQYF
TRBV28	13	NA	NA	CASSQEYTGELFF
TRBV28	12	NA	NA	CATSLGPYGYTF
TRBV7-3	14	TRBD1	NA	CASSRDRAVDTQYF
TRBV5-1	13	NA	NA	CASSLGPLPEQYF
TRBV25-1	15	NA	NA	CASSPHRVMNTEAFF
TRBV29-1	13	NA	once	CSAQTGQGYEQYF
TRBV6-5	13	NA	once	CASSDKTGYGYTF
TRBV6-5	15	TRBD2	NA	CASSYLGLEADTQYF
TRBV12-5	17	NA	NA	CASGLGSLGGGQETQYF
TRBV7-2	15	TRBD2	NA	CASSLGLAGSGELFF
TRBV21-1	15	NA	NA	CASSNHLIRSETQYF
TRBV6-5	13	NA	NA	CASSYRGEETQYF
TRBV28	14	NA	NA	CASSLLAGGNEQFF
TRBV18	14	TRBD1	NA	CASSPRTGDYEQYF
TRBV28	16	NA	few	CASTPRAGSGNQPQHF
TRBV7-2	13	NA	NA	CASSLEGNRPQHF
TRBV7-9	15	NA	NA	CASSLRGTNTGELFF
TRBV4-2	15	NA	NA	CASSQDPAGSYEQYF